The present T cell receptor beta chain was sequenced within a study of blood T cell repertoires in COVID-19. Only in-frame clones appear in the TCRdb table, and some are missing; sequencing was by immunoSEQ multiplex PCR. Of 150,000 to 200,000 clones in the sample, almost 85% are singletons; the top ten hold over 20%. The CDR3 runs to 14 residues. The germline V gene has CDR1 SEHNR and CDR2 FQNEAQ (reference sequence). Trimming removed 6 bases from V and 7 bases from J, with 18 bases in between. The genes are TRBV7-9 and TRBJ1-2; D is possibly TRBD1 (6 bases). Sequences were obtained from peripheral blood. This sequence was found in an elderly woman with acute or convalescent COVID-19. CDR3 bases: TGTGCCAGCAGTCCTCAGGGGAACGGCCTTGGCTACACCTTC. Translation: CASSPQGNGLGYTF.